The 31 T cell receptor beta chains given below trace back to one sample, sequenced in a study of T cells in women clearing cervical HPV infection. The protocol was immunoSEQ multiplex PCR, while the TCRdb copy is restricted to in-frame clones and leaves out a portion. In total, the table holds 30,000 to 35,000 clones. Sequencing was performed on blood buffy coat. All receptors derive from a woman aged 18 to 75 with a cervical HPV16 infection that either progressed to CIN3+ or cleared (not recorded which).

As regards this clone: The read ends 3 residues before the CDR3 terminus; that terminus is restored from the germline J gene. The chain combines TRBV5-1 with TRBJ1-1; 10 bases line up with TRBD1. Germline V gene lookup returns CDR1 SGHRS and CDR2 YFSETQ. CDR3 length: 14 residues. CDR3 sequence reads: CASSPGQGGEVAFF. CDR3 DNA (partial): TGCGCCAGCAGCCCCGGACAGGGGGGGGAGGTA.

As concerns this clone: The read ends 3 residues early relative to the CDR3; the germline J gene fills the gap. The V call is TRBV19, the J call TRBJ1-1, with 7 nucleotides matching TRBD1. The CDR3 is 15 residues long. The germline V gene encodes CDR1 LNHDA and CDR2 SQIVND (reference sequence). Germline trimming cut 6 bases from V and 4 bases from J; bases unmatched to any gene: 11. CDR3 DNA, as far as it was read: TGTGCCAGTAGCCCCAGGGGGATCGGGGGCACTGAA. Amino acid sequence: CASSPRGIGGTE. The entire CDR3 reads CASSPRGIGGTEAFF.

The part of the CDR3 DNA that was read is TGTGCCAGCTCACTAATCTTCGGGGGGTCGGTACACAATGAC. Its protein is CASSLIFGGSVHND. The whole CDR3 reads CASSLIFGGSVHNDYTF. The rearrangement links TRBV18 to TRBJ1-2, with D tentatively TRBD1 (5 bases). The CDR3 is cut off 3 residues early in the read; its end comes from the germline J gene. This CDR3 spans 17 amino acids. Looked up from germline, CDR1 is KGHSH and CDR2 is LQKENI. Together with reference TRBV18 and TRBJ1-2, the CDR3 gives the full variable domain: NAGVMQNPRHLVRRRGQEARLRCSPMKGHSHVYWYRQLPEEGLKFMVYLQKENIIDESGMPKERFSAEFPKEGPSILRIQQVVRGDSAAYFCASSLIFGGSVHNDYTFGSGTRLTVV.

Remarks on this clone: The read finishes 3 residues shy of the CDR3 end, and the germline J gene is used to complete it. The chain has TRBV10-3 and TRBJ2-3; 9 bases line up with TRBD2. V lost 9 bases, J lost 0 bases, and 7 bases stayed unmatched. The CDR3 extends over 15 amino acids. Germline V CDR1 and CDR2: ENHRY, SYGVKD. The CDR3 reads CAIRPSGGSTDTQYF. CDR3 DNA (partial): TGTGCCATTCGACCGAGCGGGGGGAGCACAGATACG.

With respect to this clone: Coverage ceases 3 residues before the CDR3 finishes, and the germline J gene fills in the end. V gene TRBV5-1 combines with J gene TRBJ2-3, with a weak D call TRBD1 (5 bases). Per germline, CDR1 SGHRS and CDR2 YFSETQ. The CDR3 runs 18 residues. Trimming shortened V by 4 bases and J by 2 bases, and 23 bases separated the two germline ends. The CDR3 bases that were read are TGCGCCAGCAGCCCAACAGGTGGGGCTACCTCCCACACAGATACG. Translated, it gives CASSPTGGATSHTDT. From start to end, the CDR3 is CASSPTGGATSHTDTQYF.

Regarding this clone: The CDR3 end falls 3 residues outside the read, so it is completed with the germline J gene. The chain joins TRBV18 to TRBJ1-2; 8 positions agree with TRBD1. Germline-derived CDR1 and CDR2 are KGHSH and LQKENI. The J segment lost 2 bases and the V segment lost 0 bases, leaving 5 bases of the junction unmatched. This CDR3 is 16 amino acids long. The CDR3 bases that were read are TGTGCCAGCTCACCACCTGGACAGGGCTTAAACTATGGC. Translated: CASSPPGQGLNYG. The full CDR3 sequence reads CASSPPGQGLNYGYTF.

Incomplete CDR3 DNA: TGTGCCTGGAGTGTACTCAGGCCGTTAGAGACC. This codes for CAWSVLRPLET. From start to end, the CDR3 is CAWSVLRPLETQYF. The chain links TRBV30 to TRBJ2-5; D remains unclear. The read gets to within 3 residues of the CDR3 end, and the germline J gene fills in the rest. The CDR3 covers 14 residues. Trimming removed 0 bases at V and 4 bases at J, with 12 bases between. CDR1 is GTSNPN and CDR2 is SVGIG in the germline V gene (reference sequence).

On this clone: The read ends 3 residues early relative to the CDR3; the germline J gene fills the gap. V gene TRBV20-1 combines with J gene TRBJ2-1; 14 positions agree with TRBD2. The germline gives CDR1 DFQATT, CDR2 SNEGSKA (reference sequence). V shed 6 bases and J 0 bases; nucleotides not matched to a gene: 4. CDR3 length equals 16 residues. The CDR3 loop is CSASGTSGSSYNEQFF. The covered CDR3 bases are TGCAGTGCATCGGGGACTAGCGGGAGCTCCTACAATGAG.

For this clone: The read falls 3 residues short of the CDR3 end, and the missing part is taken from the germline J gene. V gene TRBV27 combines with J gene TRBJ2-6; no definite D call. CDR3 length equals 14 residues. Trimming left V 4 bases short and J 4 bases short, with 8 bases between. Germline assignment: CDR1 MNHEY and CDR2 SMNVEV (reference sequence). CDR3 DNA (partial): TGTGCCAGCAGTTCCCCTTTGGGGGCCAACGTC. Translating gives CASSSPLGANV. The entire CDR3 is CASSSPLGANVLTF.

Regarding this clone: A junction end diverges from the germline sequence, so it may reflect a read error. The CDR3 loop is CSAGESGRANEQFF. CDR3 DNA, as far as it was read: TGCAGTGCTGGAGAGAGCGGGAGGGCCAATGAG. V and J are TRBV20-1 and TRBJ2-1, with 10 bases lining up with TRBD2. Coverage ceases 3 residues before the CDR3 finishes, and the germline J gene fills in the end. Germline V gives CDR1 DFQATT, CDR2 SNEGSKA (reference sequence). The CDR3 consists of 14 residues.

In regard to this clone: The CDR3 extends 3 residues past the end of the read, so its final part is completed from the germline J gene. V usage is TRBV11-2 and J usage is TRBJ2-7, with TRBD1 matching over 7 bases. Germline loops: CDR1 SGHAT, CDR2 FQNNGV. V shed 0 bases and J 3 bases; nucleotides not matched to a gene: 2. This CDR3 is 14 amino acids long. The CDR3 region is CASSLDHRGYEQYF. The CDR3 bases that were read are TGTGCCAGCAGCTTAGACCACAGGGGCTACGAG.

With regard to this clone: Germline is not matched at one junction end, which may reflect a read error. With the read ending 3 residues before the CDR3 end, the germline J gene is used to fill in that end. The chain is built from TRBV4-2 and TRBJ2-5, with a possible D match to TRBD1 (6 bases). The CDR3 totals 13 residues. Germline V CDR1 and CDR2: LGHNA, YNFKEQ. Here the CDR3 reads CASSARGEETQYF. The part of the CDR3 DNA that was read is TGCGCCAGCAGCGCCAGGGGTGAAGAGACC.

About this clone itself: The read comes to an end 3 residues before the CDR3 does, leaving the germline J gene to fill in the end. This chain joins TRBV20-1 and TRBJ2-3; weak D call: TRBD2 (6 bases). Trimming cost V 6 bases and J 0 bases, with 13 bases left between them. The length of the CDR3 is 14 residues. Germline CDR1 and CDR2: DFQATT and SNEGSKA (reference sequence). The CDR3 bases that were read are TGCAGTGCGAGCCAGGGACTGAGCACAGATACG. Its protein product is CSASQGLSTDT. The complete CDR3 sequence is CSASQGLSTDTQYF.

As regards this clone: The CDR3 end falls 3 residues outside the read, so it is completed with the germline J gene. The rearrangement links TRBV6-4 to TRBJ1-6, with TRBD1 matching 9 bases. The junction had 6 bases not matched to a gene; V was cut back by 5 bases and J by 10 bases. This CDR3 comprises 14 residues. CDR1 and CDR2 from the germline V gene are MRHNA and SNTAGT. The CDR3 reads CASSRTGAGSPLHF. The DNA read from the CDR3 is TGTGCCAGCAGTAGGACAGGGGCAGGATCACCC.

Comment on this clone: The read terminates 3 residues ahead of where the CDR3 ends, so the germline J gene completes it. The chain links TRBV10-3 to TRBJ2-1; 8 positions match TRBD2. CDR3 size: 14 residues. The V and J ends lost 10 bases and 9 bases, in that order; junction bases with no gene match: 14. The germline V gene encodes CDR1 ENHRY and CDR2 SYGVKD. CDR3: CATKTGLAVGEQFF. The CDR3 bases that were read are TGTGCCACAAAAACTGGACTAGCTGTCGGTGAG.

In regard to this clone: The sequenced fragment ends 3 residues before the CDR3 boundary, so the rest is inferred from the germline J gene. The gene calls are TRBV7-8 and TRBJ1-5; D is possibly TRBD1 (5 bases). Germline assignment: CDR1 SGHVS and CDR2 FQNEAQ. The CDR3 is 13 residues long. Between the trimmed V and J ends, which lost 5 bases and 9 bases, there was a span of 14 bases. CDR3 bases read: TGTGCCAGCAGCACAGACAGCCCATCGCCC. Translation gives CASSTDSPSP. The whole CDR3 region reads CASSTDSPSPQHF.

Remarks on this clone: An end of the junction does not agree with germline; a read error may underlie this. The CDR3 is cut off 3 residues early in the read; its end comes from the germline J gene. Distinct nucleotide sequences in the sample also encode this CDR3. The rearrangement joins TRBV19 to TRBJ1-3, with 7 bases fitting TRBD1. Per the germline V gene, CDR1 is LNHDA and CDR2 is SQIVND (reference sequence). The CDR3 totals 15 residues. The covered CDR3 bases are TGTGCCAGTAGTGTGCAGGGGGTCTCTGGAAACACA. Protein: CASSVQGVSGNT. The complete CDR3 protein is CASSVQGVSGNTIYF. The whole variable domain, remainder taken from reference TRBV19 and TRBJ1-3, is DGGITQSPKYLFRKEGQNVTLSCEQNLNHDAMYWYRQDPGQGLRLIYYSQIVNDFQKGDIAEGYSVSREKKESFPLTVTSAQKNPTAFYLCASSVQGVSGNTIYFGEGSWLTVV.

On this clone itself: The read ends 3 residues before the CDR3 terminus; that terminus is restored from the germline J gene. The chain uses TRBV7-9 and TRBJ2-7; possibly TRBD1 for D (5 bases). V lost 5 bases and J lost 4, with 15 bases in between. This CDR3 region has 14 residues. Germline CDR1 SEHNR, CDR2 FQNEAQ (reference sequence). This CDR3 reads CASSPQGVPYEQYF. The covered CDR3 bases are TGTGCCAGCAGCCCCCAAGGGGTGCCGTACGAG.

Remarks on this clone: The read stops 3 residues short of the end of the CDR3; the missing end is completed from the germline J gene. The chain employs TRBV7-9 and TRBJ2-3, with D possibly matching TRBD1 (7 bases). Germline lookup yields CDR1 SEHNR and CDR2 FQNEAQ (reference sequence). This CDR3 contains 15 residues. The covered CDR3 bases are TGTGCCAGCAGCTTAGGCGGGACAGTCAATCAGCCG. Encoded protein: CASSLGGTVNQP. The CDR3 in its entirety is CASSLGGTVNQPQYF.

In regard to this clone: Read coverage stops 3 residues before the CDR3 terminus; the germline J gene supplies the remainder. The rearrangement joins TRBV7-6 to TRBJ1-2; maybe TRBD1 (5 bases). The germline V gene encodes CDR1 SGHVS and CDR2 FNYEAQ. The CDR3 has 18 amino acids. Incomplete CDR3 DNA: TGTGCCAGCAGCCTTCGGCCTAGCGGGGGGGGGTTCACAGATACC. Its protein product is CASSLRPSGGGFTDT. The whole CDR3 protein is CASSLRPSGGGFTDTYTF.

As for this clone: The read is 3 residues too short to cover the CDR3 end, so that end is filled in from the germline J gene. The chain has TRBV2 and TRBJ2-4; the D gene is possibly TRBD2 (5 bases). Trimming shortened V by 7 bases and J by 0 bases, and 10 bases separated the two germline ends. There are 14 residues in the CDR3. Germline assignment: CDR1 SNHLY and CDR2 FYNNEI. The sequenced CDR3 bases are TGTGCCAGCATCGCAGGACTAGCCAAAAACATT. This sequence encodes CASIAGLAKNI. The entire CDR3 is CASIAGLAKNIQYF.

As for this clone: The missing CDR3 end, 3 residues past where the read stops, is filled in from the germline J gene. The V gene is TRBV30, the J gene TRBJ1-1; D call uncertain. V was shortened by 2 bases and J by 1 base, with 8 bases between the two germline ends. Germline CDR1 GTSNPN, CDR2 SVGIG (reference sequence). The CDR3 is 13 residues long. CDR3 protein: CAWSSHTNTEAFF. Partial CDR3 DNA: TGTGCCTGGAGTTCACATACGAACACTGAA.

Notes on this clone: The read stops 3 residues short of the end of the CDR3; the missing end is completed from the germline J gene. The rearrangement uses TRBV2 and TRBJ2-1; TRBD2 matches 11 bases. From germline, CDR1 is SNHLY and CDR2 FYNNEI. CDR3 length: 13 residues. Trimming took 10 bases from V and 7 from J; bases not matched to a gene: 6. The CDR3 spells CAKTSGSLNEQFF. Partial CDR3 DNA: TGTGCCAAAACTAGCGGGAGTTTGAATGAG.

Comments on this clone: The read terminates 3 residues ahead of where the CDR3 ends, so the germline J gene completes it. V usage is TRBV2 and J usage is TRBJ2-4, with a possible D match to TRBD1 (5 bases). The CDR3 has 15 residues. CDR1 and CDR2 from the germline V gene are SNHLY and FYNNEI. Incomplete CDR3 DNA: TGTGCCAGCAGAGCCAGGGTTGGAAGCAATCAGCCT. This translates into CASRARVGSNQP. The entire CDR3 protein is CASRARVGSNQPQYF.

A word on this clone: The DNA ends 3 residues before the CDR3 does, and the rest of the CDR3 is filled in from the germline J gene. The rearrangement uses TRBV6-2 or TRBV6-3 and TRBJ2-3, with TRBD1 as a possible D gene (6 bases). The CDR3 consists of 15 residues. Germline lookup yields CDR1 MNHEY and CDR2 SVGEGT. The CDR3 is CASSYSGQGHGPQYF. The CDR3 bases that were read are TGTGCCAGCAGTTACTCCGGGCAGGGGCATGGACCG.

A word on this clone: The CDR3 end is not reached by the read, which stops 3 residues before it; the germline J gene fills it in. This chain connects TRBV18 to TRBJ2-4; tentative D call: TRBD1 (6 bases). Germline V gene lookup returns CDR1 KGHSH and CDR2 LQKENI. This CDR3 comprises 14 residues. The sequenced CDR3 bases are TGTGCCAGCTCTCAAACTGACAGGAGCTATGGT. Translation gives CASSQTDRSYG. The full CDR3 reads CASSQTDRSYGQYF.

A note on this clone: The read halts 3 residues ahead of the CDR3 end, with the missing end drawn from the germline J gene. This rearrangement joins TRBV6-2 or TRBV6-3 to TRBJ2-3, with 8 bases aligning to TRBD1. This CDR3 contains 14 residues. Germline assignment: CDR1 MNHEY and CDR2 SVGEGT. CDR3 bases read: TGTGCCAGCACCGCAGGGGGCGCGGGTCAGCCG. As protein: CASTAGGAGQP. The entire CDR3 protein reads CASTAGGAGQPQYF.

With regard to this clone: The CDR3 goes on 3 residues after the read ends, and that part is filled in from the germline J gene. V is TRBV30 and J is TRBJ1-2; 9 positions agree with TRBD1. This CDR3 is 16 amino acids long. The germline V gene has CDR1 GTSNPN and CDR2 SVGIG (reference sequence). V gave up 2 bases and J gave up 4 bases; unmatched junction bases: 11. The DNA read from the CDR3 is TGTGCCTGGAGTTCCTACCAACAGGGGGCGGTCTATGGC. It yields the protein CAWSSYQQGAVYG. The CDR3 reads in full as CAWSSYQQGAVYGYTF.

To note about this clone: The CDR3 end falls 3 residues outside the read, so it is completed with the germline J gene. The chain uses TRBV4-2 and TRBJ2-5; TRBD2 matches 9 bases. This CDR3 region has 20 residues. Germline CDR1 reads LGHNA; CDR2 reads YNFKEQ. The V and J ends lost 0 bases and 0 bases, in that order; junction bases with no gene match: 14. CDR3 residues: CASSQDLNVRSSGDQETQYF. The CDR3 bases that were read are TGTGCCAGCAGCCAAGATCTAAACGTTCGGTCTAGCGGGGACCAAGAGACC.

Comments on this clone: The read terminates 3 residues before the CDR3 end, so the remaining end is supplied by the germline J gene. This rearrangement joins TRBV20-1 to TRBJ2-1; tentative D call: TRBD1 (5 bases). The V gene lost 5 bases and the J gene lost 3 bases, with 14 bases spanning the gap. The CDR3 sequence is 14 residues long. Germline CDR1 DFQATT, CDR2 SNEGSKA (reference sequence). CDR3 DNA, as far as it was read: TGCAGTGCTCGGTCTTTTAGGGGCTACAATGAG. Translating gives CSARSFRGYNE. In full, the CDR3 reads CSARSFRGYNEQFF.

In the case of this clone: The read halts 3 residues ahead of the CDR3 end, with the missing end drawn from the germline J gene. The V call is TRBV5-1, the J call TRBJ2-7, with 10 nucleotides matching TRBD1. This CDR3 spans 14 amino acids. V lost 7 bases, J lost 3 bases, and 7 bases stayed unmatched. CDR1 and CDR2 (germline): SGHRS, YFSETQ. CDR3 bases read: TGCGCCAGCGGCCTGGACAGGGGGGACTACGAG. Amino acids: CASGLDRGDYE. From start to end, the CDR3 is CASGLDRGDYEQYF.